The sequence of this T cell receptor beta chain was determined in a study of blood T cell repertoires in COVID-19. Only in-frame clones appear in the TCRdb table, and some are missing; sequencing was by immunoSEQ multiplex PCR. There are 80,000 or so clones in the sample; 86% occur only once, and 15% to 20% lies in the top ten. The CDR3 spans 18 residues. J was trimmed by 4 bases and V by 3 bases; bases with no gene match: 8. In germline, CDR1 is SGDLS, CDR2 YYNGEE. Sequencing input: peripheral blood. The receptor comes from a human donor in a cohort sampled during active COVID-19. The V and J genes are TRBV9 and TRBJ2-3; 16 bases are shared with TRBD2. CDR3 DNA sequence: TGTGCCAGCAGCGAGGGACTAGCGGGAGGGCCATCCTCAGATACGCAGTATTTT. Translation: CASSEGLAGGPSSDTQYF.